This record covers a single T cell receptor (beta chain). Per patient, between 1 and 8 samples were collected at pretreatment and on-treatment time points. Here immunoSEQ multiplex PCR was the method, and the copy in TCRdb shows in-frame clones only, minus some. The table includes some 32,000 clones, approximately 82% detected once. This specimen belongs to a study of PD-L1 blockade in urothelial cancer. The CDR3 has 11 residues. Trimming shortened V by 3 bases and J by 4 bases, and 6 bases separated the two germline ends. Germline CDR1 GTSNPN, CDR2 SVGIG (reference sequence). The TCR comes from a man between 60 and 75 years old with urothelial cancer. The material sequenced was PBMCs, taken around atezolizumab (anti-PD-L1) treatment. J is TRBJ2-5 and V is TRBV30, with a possible D match to TRBD1 (5 bases). DNA of the CDR3: TGTGCCTGGAGAAGGGGAGAGACCCAGTACTTC. This translates into CAWRRGETQYF. The full variable domain, in which reference TRBV30 and TRBJ2-5 provide the parts outside the CDR3, is SQTIHQWPATLVQPVGSPLSLECTVEGTSNPNLYWYRQAAGRGLQLLFYSVGIGQISSEVPQNLSASRPQDRQFILSSKKLLLSDSGFYLCAWRRGETQYFGPGTRLLVL.